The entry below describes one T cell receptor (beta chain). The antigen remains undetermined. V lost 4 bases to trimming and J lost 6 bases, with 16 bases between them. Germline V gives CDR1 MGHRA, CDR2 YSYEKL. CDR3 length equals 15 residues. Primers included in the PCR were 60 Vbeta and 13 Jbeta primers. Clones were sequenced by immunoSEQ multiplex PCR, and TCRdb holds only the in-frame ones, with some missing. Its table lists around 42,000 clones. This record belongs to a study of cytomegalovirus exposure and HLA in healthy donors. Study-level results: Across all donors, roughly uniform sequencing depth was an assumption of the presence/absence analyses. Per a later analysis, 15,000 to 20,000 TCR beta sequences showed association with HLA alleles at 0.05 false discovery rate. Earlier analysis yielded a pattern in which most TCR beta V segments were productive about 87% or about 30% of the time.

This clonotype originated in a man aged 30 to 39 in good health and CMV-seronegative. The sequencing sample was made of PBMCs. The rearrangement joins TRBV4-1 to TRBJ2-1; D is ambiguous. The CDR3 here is CASSPTRSRGNEQFF. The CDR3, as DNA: TGCGCCAGCAGCCCAACGAGGAGCCGCGGCAATGAGCAGTTCTTC.